This T cell receptor (beta chain) stems from a study of blood T cells in healthy people across ages (dated by TCRdb to the mid-2010s). About the investigation overall: In model experiments, template switching captured about one uniquely barcoded TCR beta cDNA molecule for every two T cells. The study analyzed two additional independent replicas of 1 million unique cDNA reads from the same blood draw for two donors, one aged 18 to 30 and one aged 80 or older. To avoid experimental bias, donors of different ages were spread randomly across the sequencing lanes. Four age groups were formed from the donors: young (average about 17 years), middle-aged (approximately 39), aged (about 62) and long-lived (around 80). To track age-related changes in TCR beta repertoire diversity, the study relied on deep sequencing normalized with unique cDNA molecular identifiers.

Systemically healthy Caucasian individuals from Russia, roughly 40 in total and aged roughly 6 to 100 years, were included as donors. Each donor gave 8 to 10 milliliters of peripheral blood, drawn into EDTA-treated Vacutainer tubes. PBMCs were isolated by Ficoll-Paque density-gradient centrifugation, with at least 6.5 million obtained per sample. Trizol reagent was used to extract total RNA from PBMCs, with at least 5.5 micrograms per sample. The percentages of naive CD45RAhigh/CD27high T cells were determined by flow cytometry on a PBMC aliquot from every donor. The library came from 5' RACE. Sequenced using an Illumina HiSeq 2500. The second PCR ran for roughly 7 to 11 cycles and used a J-beta primer mix along with a sample-barcoded 5' primer. A template-switch 5' adaptor carrying 12 random nucleotides introduced a unique molecular identifier onto each TCR beta cDNA molecule. At least 3 million CDR3-containing paired-end reads were obtained from each sample. First-strand cDNA was synthesized from all RNA with the Mint cDNA synthesis kit, primed by a TRBC-specific oligonucleotide. Following uracil-DNA glycosylase treatment, a first 18-cycle PCR with universal primers M1SS and BC2_uni_R was performed on all cDNA. On the authors' methods: For normalization, 1 million high-quality reads, each with a distinct molecular identifier, were randomly selected from each sample. Reads with shared molecular identifiers were discarded instead of being binned into consensus sequences. MiTCR, run with a Q25 quality threshold and the strictest error-elimination algorithm, handled CDR3 identification, clonotype clustering and error correction. A nonparametric unseen species model using Euler transformation provided a lower-bound estimate of total TCR beta diversity. TCRdb ran its own pipeline on the public reads, namely fastp trimming at Q25 and MiXCR clone calling, and kept in-frame beta chains. Records with the same CDR3 protein are collapsed into one entry carrying the most frequent genes and DNA. What appears here as the V and J calls and clone size reflects TCRdb's work, not the paper's. In this sample the table shows roughly 720,000 distinct CDR3 sequences, around half of which occur a single time. The biggest ten clones account for around 41% of the sample.

Trimming removed 5 bases from V and 8 bases from J, leaving 14 bases between the germline ends. Taken from the germline V gene, the CDR1 and CDR2 loops are KGHDR and SFDVKD. From its cysteine to its phenylalanine, the CDR3 spans 13 amino acids. Only CDR3 DNA is held: 39 bases, read in frame from base 1. This clonotype was observed a handful of times. No cognate antigen has been identified for it. Base qualities are not provided; no much larger clone lies one nucleotide away. Summary of the overall study and its limitations: Bulk unsorted PBMC profiling prevented conclusive comparison of naive and antigen-experienced compartments. Donor CMV infection status was unknown, potentially confounding age-related changes in expanded clonotypes. Total diversity estimates from one million sequenced T cells were considered lower bounds and underestimates. There was a strong correlation between observed TCR beta diversity and the percentage of naive T cells measured by flow cytometry. Observed TCR beta diversity per million T cells fell roughly linearly with age, and a significant reduction was already apparent by age around 40. Compared with the aged group, more naive CD4+ T cells, fewer expanded clones and increased TCR diversity were shown by the long-lived group, suggesting age selection.

The V and J genes are TRBV24-1 and TRBJ1-1; the D gene assignment is ambiguous. Sequences were obtained from blood. This clonotype was obtained from an elderly man in good health. The nucleotide sequence reads as follows: TGTGCCACCAGTGGTCACCAGTCGGAAGAAGCTTTCTTT. It translates to CATSGHQSEEAFF.